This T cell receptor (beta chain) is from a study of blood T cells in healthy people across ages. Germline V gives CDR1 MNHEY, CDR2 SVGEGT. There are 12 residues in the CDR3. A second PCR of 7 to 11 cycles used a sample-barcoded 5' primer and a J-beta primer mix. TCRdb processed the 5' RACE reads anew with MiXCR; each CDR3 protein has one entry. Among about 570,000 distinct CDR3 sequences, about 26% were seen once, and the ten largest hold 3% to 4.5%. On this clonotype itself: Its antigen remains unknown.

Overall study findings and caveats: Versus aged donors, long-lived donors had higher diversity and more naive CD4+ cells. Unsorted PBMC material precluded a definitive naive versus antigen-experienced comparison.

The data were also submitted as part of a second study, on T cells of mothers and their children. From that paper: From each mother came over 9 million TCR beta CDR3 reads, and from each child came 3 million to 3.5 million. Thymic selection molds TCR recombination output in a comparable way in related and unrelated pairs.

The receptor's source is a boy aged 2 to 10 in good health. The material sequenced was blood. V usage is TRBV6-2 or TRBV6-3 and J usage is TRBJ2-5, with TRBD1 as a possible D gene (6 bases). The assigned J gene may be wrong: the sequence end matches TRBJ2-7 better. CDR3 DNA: TGTGCCAGCAACAGGGCCAGCTACGAGCAGTACTTC. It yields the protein CASNRASYEQYF.